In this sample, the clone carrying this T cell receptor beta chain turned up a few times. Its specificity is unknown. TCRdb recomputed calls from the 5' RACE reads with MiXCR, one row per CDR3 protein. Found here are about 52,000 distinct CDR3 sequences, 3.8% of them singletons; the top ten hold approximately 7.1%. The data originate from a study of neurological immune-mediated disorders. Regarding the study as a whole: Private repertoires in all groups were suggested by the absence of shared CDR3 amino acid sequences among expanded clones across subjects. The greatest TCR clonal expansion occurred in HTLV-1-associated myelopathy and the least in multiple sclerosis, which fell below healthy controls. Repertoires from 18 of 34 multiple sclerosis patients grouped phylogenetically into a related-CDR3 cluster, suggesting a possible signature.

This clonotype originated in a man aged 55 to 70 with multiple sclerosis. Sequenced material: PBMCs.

The CDR3 is CASSPLFSGANVLTF. DNA of the CDR3: TGCGCCAGCAGCCCCCTTTTCTCTGGGGCCAACGTCCTGACTTTC. The V call is TRBV5-1, the J call TRBJ2-6, with D unclear. Trimming took off 4 bases at V and 0 bases at J, with 8 bases between the two ends. Germline V gives CDR1 SGHRS, CDR2 YFSETQ. This CDR3 region has 15 residues.